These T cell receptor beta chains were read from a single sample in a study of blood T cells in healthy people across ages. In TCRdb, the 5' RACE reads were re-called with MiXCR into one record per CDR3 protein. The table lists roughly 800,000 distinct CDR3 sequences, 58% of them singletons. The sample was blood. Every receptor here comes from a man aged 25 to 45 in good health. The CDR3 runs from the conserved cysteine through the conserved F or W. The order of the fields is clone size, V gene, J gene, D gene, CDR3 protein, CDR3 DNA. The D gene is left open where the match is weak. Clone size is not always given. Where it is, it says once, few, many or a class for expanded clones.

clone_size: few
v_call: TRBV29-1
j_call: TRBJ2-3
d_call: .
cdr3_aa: CSSRLSSADTQYF
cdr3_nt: TGCAGCTCGCGGTTGTCTAGTGCAGATACGCAGTATTTT

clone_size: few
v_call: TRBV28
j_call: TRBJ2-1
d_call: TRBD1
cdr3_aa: CASNTHRGSLYNEQFF
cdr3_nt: TGTGCCAGCAACACCCACAGGGGTTCACTATACAATGAGCAGTTCTTC

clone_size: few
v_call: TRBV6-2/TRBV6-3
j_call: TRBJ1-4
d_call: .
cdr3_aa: CASSSTREANEKLFF
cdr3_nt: TGTGCCAGCAGTTCGACCAGGGAAGCTAATGAAAAACTGTTTTTT

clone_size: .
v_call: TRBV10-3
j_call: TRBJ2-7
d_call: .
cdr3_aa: CAVAWDKGEQYF
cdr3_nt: TGTGCCGTCGCTTGGGACAAGGGCGAGCAGTACTTC

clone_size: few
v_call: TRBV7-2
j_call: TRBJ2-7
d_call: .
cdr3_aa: CASSLEGRTYEQYF
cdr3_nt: TGTGCCAGCAGCTTAGAGGGACGGACCTACGAGCAGTACTTC

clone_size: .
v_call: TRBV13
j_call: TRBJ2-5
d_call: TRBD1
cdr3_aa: CASSDRDRDNEQYF
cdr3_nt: TGTGCCAGCAGCGACAGGGACAGGGACAATGAGCAGTACTTC

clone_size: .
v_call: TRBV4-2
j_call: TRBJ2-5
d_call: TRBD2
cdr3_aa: CASSPTGLAEETQYF
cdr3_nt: TGTGCCAGCAGCCCCACGGGACTAGCGGAAGAGACCCAGTACTTC

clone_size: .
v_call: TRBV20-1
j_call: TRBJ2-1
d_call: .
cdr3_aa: CSAPGGSGQGAYNEQFF
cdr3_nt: TGCAGTGCCCCGGGGGGTTCAGGGCAGGGGGCGTACAATGAGCAGTTCTTC

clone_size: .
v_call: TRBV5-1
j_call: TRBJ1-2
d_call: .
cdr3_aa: CASSLAQGLGGYTF
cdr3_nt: TGCGCCAGCAGCTTGGCGCAGGGGTTGGGCGGCTACACCTTC

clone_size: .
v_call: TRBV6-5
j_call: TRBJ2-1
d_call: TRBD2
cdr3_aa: CASSYVAGAYNEQFF
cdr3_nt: TGTGCCAGCAGTTACGTAGCGGGGGCCTACAATGAGCAGTTCTTC

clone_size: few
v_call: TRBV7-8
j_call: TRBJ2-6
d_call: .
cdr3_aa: CASSPQRIPHSGANVLTF
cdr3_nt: TGTGCCAGCAGCCCCCAACGCATACCTCACTCTGGGGCCAACGTCCTGACTTTC

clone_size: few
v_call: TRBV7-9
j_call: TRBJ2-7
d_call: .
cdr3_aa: CASSLGGINYEQYF
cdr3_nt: TGTGCCAGCAGCTTAGGAGGGATTAACTACGAGCAGTACTTC

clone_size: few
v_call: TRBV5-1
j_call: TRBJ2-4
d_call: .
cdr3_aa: CASSLDSGSVNIQYF
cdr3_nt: TGCGCCAGCAGCTTGGACTCCGGGTCCGTGAACATTCAGTACTTC

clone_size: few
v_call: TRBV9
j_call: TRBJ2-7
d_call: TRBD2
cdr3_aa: CASSVDSGGYLSYEQYF
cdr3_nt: TGTGCCAGCAGCGTAGATAGCGGGGGGTATCTATCCTACGAGCAGTACTTC

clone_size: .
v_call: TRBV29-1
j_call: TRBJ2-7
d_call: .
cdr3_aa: CSGLLAETYEQYF
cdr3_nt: TGCAGCGGGTTGTTAGCGGAAACCTACGAGCAGTACTTC

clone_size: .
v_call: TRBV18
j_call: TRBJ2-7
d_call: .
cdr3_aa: CASSAGTRRSSYEQYF
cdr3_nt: TGTGCCAGCTCAGCCGGGACGCGTAGGAGCTCCTACGAGCAGTACTTC

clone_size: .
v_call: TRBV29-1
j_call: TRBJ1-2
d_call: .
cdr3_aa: CSVGGLSYGYTF
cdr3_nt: TGCAGCGTGGGCGGGTTAAGCTATGGCTACACCTTC

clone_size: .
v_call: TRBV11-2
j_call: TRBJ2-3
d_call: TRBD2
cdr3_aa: CASSRVAGGADTQYF
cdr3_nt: TGTGCCAGCAGCCGAGTAGCGGGAGGGGCAGATACGCAGTATTTT

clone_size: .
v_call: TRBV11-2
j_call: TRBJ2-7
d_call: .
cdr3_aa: CASSLGNRAYEQYF
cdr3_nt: TGTGCCAGCAGCTTAGGTAACAGGGCGTACGAGCAGTACTTC

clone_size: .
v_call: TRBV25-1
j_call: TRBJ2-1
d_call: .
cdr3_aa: CASSESRAEQFF
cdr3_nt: TGTGCCAGCAGTGAATCAAGGGCTGAGCAGTTCTTC

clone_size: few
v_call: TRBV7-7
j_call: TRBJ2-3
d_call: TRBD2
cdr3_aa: CASSPYGGTTDTQYF
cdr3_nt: TGTGCCAGCAGCCCATACGGGGGGACGACAGATACGCAGTATTTT

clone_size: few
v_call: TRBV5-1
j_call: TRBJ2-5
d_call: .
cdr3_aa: CASSLGMYQETQYF
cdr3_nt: TGCGCCAGCAGCTTGGGAATGTACCAAGAGACCCAGTACTTC

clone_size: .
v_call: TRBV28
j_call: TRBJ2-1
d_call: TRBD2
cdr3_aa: CASSLRQGLGRGEQFF
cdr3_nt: TGTGCCAGCAGTTTACGCCAGGGACTAGGACGGGGTGAGCAGTTCTTC

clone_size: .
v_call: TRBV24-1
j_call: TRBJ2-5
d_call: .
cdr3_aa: CVTSGGSGPQYF
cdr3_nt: TGTGTCACCAGTGGGGGGTCAGGACCCCAGTACTTC

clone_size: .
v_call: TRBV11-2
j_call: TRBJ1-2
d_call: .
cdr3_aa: CASSFRASSRYGYTF
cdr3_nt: TGTGCCAGCAGCTTCAGGGCGTCAAGCCGCTATGGCTACACCTTC

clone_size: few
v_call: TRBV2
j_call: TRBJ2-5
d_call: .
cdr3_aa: CASSLRPQETQYF
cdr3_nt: TGTGCCAGCTCCCTGCGTCCCCAAGAGACCCAGTACTTC